This TCR beta chain originates from a study of cytomegalovirus exposure and HLA in healthy donors. On the study more broadly: Researchers previously reported finding roughly 120 million unique TCR beta sequences from approximately 190 million T cells. Findings of the study overall: A reported reduction in N-insertions relative to the roughly 670-donor mean was seen in an Asian-associated ancestry cluster in a later analysis. TCR beta chain V- and J-gene trimming was linked, in a later analysis, to a missense variant in DCLRE1C. Exclusion as indistinguishable affected some V segments, including TRBV6-2 and TRBV6-3.

PCR primers comprised 60 Vbeta and 13 Jbeta primers. TCRdb's table, derived via immunoSEQ multiplex PCR, lists solely in-frame clones and lacks some. Counted here are 100,000 to 150,000 clones, 74% occurring once; the ten biggest clones make up around a tenth. Points on this clone: Its cognate antigen is unknown.

The germline gives CDR1 MNHEY, CDR2 SVGAGI. CDR3 length equals 13 residues. The V segment lost 6 bases and the J segment 4 bases; nucleotides outside the gene matches: 2. The V and J genes are TRBV6-5 and TRBJ1-1; 10 positions match TRBD1. The clonotype comes from a woman aged 45-65 years in good health and CMV-seropositive. Material: PBMCs. The CDR3 DNA sequence: TGTGCCAGCAGCCGGGACAGGGGCACTGAAGCTTTCTTT. Protein: CASSRDRGTEAFF.